This TCR beta chain was documented in a study of T cell responses to AZD1222 COVID-19 vaccine. Overall study findings and caveats: Nearly half of spike-specific TCRs reportedly target variant regions that are unmutated in the B.1.351 and B.1.1.7 variants. Baseline testing showed seropositivity in only five to seven AZD1222 recipients. Females made up more of the donors, who were largely white British, and clonal diversity may have come out too low. Scientists sampled the repertoires only once the peak T cell response had passed.

For this clone: The target antigen is unknown.

The assay was immunoSEQ multiplex PCR, and TCRdb's table has in-frame clones only and misses some. The sample consists of around 140,000 clones, 70% to 90% of them appearing once. Germline V gene sequence: CDR1 MNHEY, CDR2 SVGEGT. Between the trimmed V and J ends, which lost 2 bases and 1 base, there was a span of 11 bases. CDR3 length: 15 residues. Sample: peripheral blood, taken on day 0 of AZD1222 vaccination. This receptor was obtained from an adult in good health. The chain combines TRBV6-2 or TRBV6-3 with TRBJ1-1; unclear D gene. The CDR3 DNA follows: TGTGCCAGCAGTTACCCCACGATCGAGAACACTGAAGCTTTCTTT. As protein: CASSYPTIENTEAFF.